A selection of T cell receptor beta chains follows, all from one sample in a study of tumour-infiltrating T cells in Burkitt lymphoma. Data came from immunoSEQ multiplex PCR; TCRdb stores just in-frame clones and leaves some out. The data show around 48,000 clones, around 30% seen once. Sequencing input: tumor tissue. These receptors came from a human donor with Burkitt lymphoma. The CDR3 runs from the conserved cysteine through the conserved F or W. The D gene is left open where the match is weak. Some rows have no size entry. The others give once, few or many, or a class for an expanded clone.

d_call clone_size j_call v_call cdr3_nt cdr3_aa
TRBD1 few TRBJ1-1 TRBV5-1 TGCGCCAGCAGTCGAGGGACAGGAATGAAGAACACTGAAGCTTTCTTT CASSRGTGMKNTEAFF
NA few TRBJ1-1 TRBV6-5 TGTGCCAGCAGTTACATTACCGAACTGGCGAACACTGAAGCTTTCTTT CASSYITELANTEAFF
TRBD1 NA TRBJ1-1 TRBV28 TGTGCCAGCAGTTTGACAGGGAGGGGAAACACTGAAGCTTTCTTT CASSLTGRGNTEAFF
NA few TRBJ1-2 TRBV29-1 TGCAGCGTTGTCAGGACCGGGGGGTCCAGATATGGCTACACCTTC CSVVRTGGSRYGYTF
NA NA TRBJ1-3 TRBV11-1 TGTGCCAGCAGCTTCTCTCCGGGAAACACCATATATTTT CASSFSPGNTIYF
NA few TRBJ2-5 TRBV15 TGTGCCACCAGCAGAGACAGGTCCACGGGGGAGACCCAGTACTTC CATSRDRSTGETQYF
NA NA TRBJ2-2 TRBV25-1 TGTGCCAGCAGTGAAGGTCTCTTCACCGGGGAGCTGTTTTTT CASSEGLFTGELFF
TRBD1 NA TRBJ1-6 TRBV6-6 TGTGCCAGCAGTGCGTCGCGACAGGGTTCTTCACCCCTCCACTTT CASSASRQGSSPLHF
NA few TRBJ1-1 TRBV7-2 TGTGCCAGCAGCTTAATGGGGACGGCGAACACTGAAGCTTTCTTT CASSLMGTANTEAFF
TRBD2 few TRBJ2-1 TRBV7-3 TGTGCCAGCAGCTCGACTAGCGGGGCCTACAATGAGCAGTTCTTC CASSSTSGAYNEQFF
NA NA TRBJ2-5 TRBV29-1 TGCAGCGTGACCCGTAACGGGGGACAAGAGACCCAGTACTTC CSVTRNGGQETQYF
NA NA TRBJ2-3 TRBV9 TGTGCCAGCAGCGTAGAACCCCAGAGCGGTAGCACAGATACGCAGTATTTT CASSVEPQSGSTDTQYF
NA few TRBJ1-1 TRBV19 TGTGCCAGCCACAACCTTCTCAGGGATTCGAACACTGAAGCTTTCTTT CASHNLLRDSNTEAFF
NA NA TRBJ2-7 TRBV10-1 TGCGCCAGCAGTGATTATAGGTCCCCTTGTTACGAGCAGTACTTC CASSDYRSPCYEQYF
NA few TRBJ2-1 TRBV1 TGCACCAGCAGCCATTTAGCGGGGGACAGTTACAATGAGCAGTTCTTC CTSSHLAGDSYNEQFF
TRBD1 NA TRBJ2-1 TRBV6-5 TGTGCCAGCAGTTCGACCGGGACAGGGATTTATAATGAGCAGTTCTTC CASSSTGTGIYNEQFF
TRBD1 NA TRBJ1-1 TRBV4-1 TGCGCCAGCAGGCAAGGGCAGGGGGCCATGAACACTGAAGCTTTCTTT CASRQGQGAMNTEAFF
TRBD1 NA TRBJ2-7 TRBV7-9 TGTGCCAGCAGTGGTGGGACAGGGGGAGCCTACGAGCAGTACTTC CASSGGTGGAYEQYF
NA NA TRBJ2-7 TRBV29-1 TGCAGCGCCCTAGGGCCTTACTACGAGCAGTACTTC CSALGPYYEQYF
TRBD1 NA TRBJ2-7 TRBV7-2 TGTGCCAGCAGCCCACAGGGGGGCCAGGCCTCCTACGAGCAGTACTTC CASSPQGGQASYEQYF
NA NA TRBJ1-2 TRBV4-2 TGTGCCAGCAGCCAAGATCCACGAAACGGCTACACCTTC CASSQDPRNGYTF
NA NA TRBJ2-7 TRBV7-9 TGTGCCAGCAGCCAACTGCTTGGGGACTCGGCCTACGAGCAGTACTTC CASSQLLGDSAYEQYF
NA few TRBJ2-3 TRBV20-1 TGCAGTGCTACTCTGGGGGATACGCAGTATTTT CSATLGDTQYF
NA few TRBJ1-6 TRBV6-6 TGTGCCAGCATTGCCGGGGGGCTTTCACCCCTCCACTTT CASIAGGLSPLHF
TRBD1 NA TRBJ2-7 TRBV2 TGTGCCAGCAGGGAACGACAGGGGCCAACCTACGAGCAGTACTTC CASRERQGPTYEQYF
NA once TRBJ2-7 TRBV4-3 TGCGCCAGCAGCCAAGTCAAGGGGGGATACGAGCAGTACTTC CASSQVKGGYEQYF
TRBD1 once TRBJ2-1 TRBV27 TGTGCCAGCACCCACGGGGACAGGGCATTCAATGAGCAGTTCTTC CASTHGDRAFNEQFF
NA NA TRBJ2-7 TRBV6-6 TGTGCCAGCAGGGACGGACTCTACGAGCAGTACTTC CASRDGLYEQYF
NA NA TRBJ2-5 TRBV5-1 TGCGCCAGCAGCCCCGACCTGGAGACCCAGTACTTC CASSPDLETQYF
NA NA TRBJ1-4 TRBV19 TGTGCCAGTAGTGCCGCAGGGCGCCTTTCGGCAACTAATGAAAAACTGTTTTTT CASSAAGRLSATNEKLFF
NA few TRBJ1-2 TRBV7-2 TGTGCCAGCAGCGCTAGCCGGGAGGATGGCTACACCTTC CASSASREDGYTF
NA NA TRBJ1-5 TRBV7-2 TGTGCCAGCAGCTTAGCTGGGGATCAGCCCCAGCATTTT CASSLAGDQPQHF
NA NA TRBJ2-7 TRBV13 TGTGCCAGCAGCTCCGAAACGTCCGGGCGCGGCTACGAGCAGTACTTC CASSSETSGRGYEQYF
NA NA TRBJ2-1 TRBV5-1 TGCGCCAGCAGCTTGGGGGCCGGACGGGTCGGGGATGAGCAGTTCTTC CASSLGAGRVGDEQFF
NA NA TRBJ1-1 TRBV5-1 TGCGCCAGCCGCACAACAGAGAACACTGAAGCTTTCTTT CASRTTENTEAFF
TRBD1 NA TRBJ1-1 TRBV10-3 TGTGCCATCACAGGGGGATTCATGAACACTGAAGCTTTCTTT CAITGGFMNTEAFF
NA few TRBJ2-7 TRBV12-1 TGTGCCAGCACCTCCTTCCAGCAAGCCTACGAGCAGTACTTC CASTSFQQAYEQYF
NA few TRBJ1-6 TRBV5-5 TGTGCCAGCAGGCCCAGGGAAAGCTCACCCCTCCACTTT CASRPRESSPLHF
NA NA TRBJ2-1 TRBV7-2 TGTGCCAGCAGCCGATGGGGGGGGGCGGACTACAATGAGCAGTTCTTC CASSRWGGADYNEQFF
NA few TRBJ1-4 TRBV6-1 TGTGCCTCCTGTGGGCAGGGGAATGAAAAACTGTTTTTT CASCGQGNEKLFF
TRBD1 few TRBJ1-2 TRBV19 TGTGCCAGTAATGGACAGGGATGGGGCTACACCTTC CASNGQGWGYTF
NA NA TRBJ1-3 TRBV7-2 TGTGCCAGCAGCCCACGGGTGGCTACTGGAAACACCATATATTTT CASSPRVATGNTIYF